Following are 2 T cell receptor beta chains from one sample sequenced in a study of cytomegalovirus exposure and HLA in healthy donors. Primers for the PCR totalled 60 Vbeta and 13 Jbeta. Assay: immunoSEQ multiplex PCR; the TCRdb copy retains only in-frame clones and omits some. The sample's table shows about 67,000 clones. The specimen sequenced was PBMCs. These TCRs come from a man between 25 and 39 years old in good health and CMV-seropositive.

The chain employs TRBV4-2 and TRBJ2-3; 10 bases line up with TRBD2. V dropped 4 bases and J dropped 3; count of bases not matched to a gene: 4. Germline CDR1 LGHNA, CDR2 YNFKEQ. CDR3 length: 15 amino acids. The CDR3 is CASSPQRGGTDTQYF. In nucleotides, the CDR3 is TGTGCCAGCAGCCCACAGCGGGGGGGTACAGATACGCAGTATTTT.

The chain carries TRBV27 and TRBJ2-7; 7 positions agree with TRBD1. V trimming: 7 bases; J trimming: 4 bases; junction bases outside the gene matches: 7. CDR1 is MNHEY, CDR2 SMNVEV, per germline (reference sequence). The CDR3 runs 13 residues. DNA of the CDR3: TGTGCCAGCACAGGGGGTAATGATTACGAGCAGTACTTC. It is translated as CASTGGNDYEQYF.